This TCR beta chain was recorded in a study of blood T cell repertoires in COVID-19. As for the study in general: Sources were T cells, B-cell-depleted T cells, or PBMCs; the material itself was cDNA or gDNA.

This CDR3 has 16 amino acids. V was clipped by 0 bases and J by 4 bases, with 13 bases between them. Germline assignment: CDR1 SGHNT and CDR2 YENEEA. Study members were between about 18 and 100 years old and lived in approximately 25 US regions. Among Cohort 3 donors, those recovered had two negative PCRs, clearance, or symptom resolution. The sample holds one count of this clone. TCRdb keeps only in-frame clones here, not all; method: immunoSEQ multiplex PCR. In the table there are some 350,000 clones, 87% of which are singletons. The TCR sequence derives from a woman in her 30s who had recovered from COVID-19. The sequenced material came from PBMCs or T cells enriched from blood (not recorded which). The chain couples TRBV11-3 to TRBJ2-1, with TRBD2 as a possible D gene (5 bases). This CDR3 reads CASSLEWGSGYNEQFF. CDR3 nucleotide sequence: TGTGCCAGCAGCTTAGAATGGGGATCGGGGTACAATGAGCAGTTCTTC.